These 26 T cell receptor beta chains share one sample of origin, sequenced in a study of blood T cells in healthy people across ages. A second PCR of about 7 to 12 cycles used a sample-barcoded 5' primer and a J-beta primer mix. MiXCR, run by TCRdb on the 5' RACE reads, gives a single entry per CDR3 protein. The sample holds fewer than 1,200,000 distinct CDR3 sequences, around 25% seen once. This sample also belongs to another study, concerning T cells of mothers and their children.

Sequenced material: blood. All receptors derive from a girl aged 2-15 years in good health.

The DNA of the CDR3 is TGTGCCAGCAGCTTGGCTATTTGGTCGGCCGACATCTCCTACAATGAGCAGTTCTTC. Translating it yields CASSLAIWSADISYNEQFF. J is TRBJ2-1 and V is TRBV5-5; unclear D gene. The CDR3 length is 19 residues. CDR1 is SGHKS, CDR2 YYEKEE, per germline (reference sequence). Trimming removed 0 bases from V and 0 bases from J, with 19 bases in between.

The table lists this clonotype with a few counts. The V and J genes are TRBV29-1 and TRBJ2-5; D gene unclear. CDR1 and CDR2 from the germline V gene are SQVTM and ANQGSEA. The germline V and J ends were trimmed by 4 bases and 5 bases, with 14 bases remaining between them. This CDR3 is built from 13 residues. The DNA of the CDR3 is TGCAGCGTTGCTCCCCGGCTGGGGGAGACCCAGTACTTC. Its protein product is CSVAPRLGETQYF.

DNA of the CDR3: TGTGCTAGTGGTATACAGGGGAACACTGAAGCTTTCTTT. Translating gives CASGIQGNTEAFF. The V call is TRBV12-5, the J call TRBJ1-1, with a weak D call TRBD1 (6 bases). Trimming took 5 bases from V and 1 from J, leaving 8 bases between them. CDR1 is LGHNT, CDR2 FRNRAP, per germline. The CDR3 covers 13 residues.

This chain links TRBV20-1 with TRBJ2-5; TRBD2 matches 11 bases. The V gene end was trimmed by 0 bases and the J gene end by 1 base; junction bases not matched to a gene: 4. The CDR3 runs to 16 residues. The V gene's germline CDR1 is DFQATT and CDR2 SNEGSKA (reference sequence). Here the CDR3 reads CSARDPGTSGQETQYF. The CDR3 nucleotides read TGCAGTGCTAGAGATCCTGGGACTAGCGGCCAAGAGACCCAGTACTTC.

The CDR3 nucleotides read TGTGCCACCAGCAGAGAGGGTGGCGCTGAAGCTTTCTTT. Translating it yields CATSREGGAEAFF. The V call is TRBV15, the J call TRBJ1-1; D gene unclear. V dropped 0 bases and J dropped 6 bases, with 8 bases sitting between them. This CDR3 is built from 13 residues. CDR1 is LNHNV, CDR2 YYDKDF, per germline (reference sequence).

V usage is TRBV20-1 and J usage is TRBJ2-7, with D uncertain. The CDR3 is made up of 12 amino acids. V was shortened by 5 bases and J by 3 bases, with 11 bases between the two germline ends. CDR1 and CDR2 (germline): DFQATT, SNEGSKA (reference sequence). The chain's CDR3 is CSAGVPGYEQYF. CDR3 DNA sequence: TGCAGTGCTGGAGTTCCTGGCTACGAGCAGTACTTC.

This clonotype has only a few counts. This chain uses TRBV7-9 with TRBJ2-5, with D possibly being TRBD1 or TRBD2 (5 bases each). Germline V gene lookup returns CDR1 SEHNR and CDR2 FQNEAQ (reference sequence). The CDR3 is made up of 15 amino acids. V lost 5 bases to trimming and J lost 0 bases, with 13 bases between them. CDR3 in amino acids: CASSPLRGYQETQYF. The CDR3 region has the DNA TGTGCCAGCAGCCCGCTCCGGGGCTACCAAGAGACCCAGTACTTC.

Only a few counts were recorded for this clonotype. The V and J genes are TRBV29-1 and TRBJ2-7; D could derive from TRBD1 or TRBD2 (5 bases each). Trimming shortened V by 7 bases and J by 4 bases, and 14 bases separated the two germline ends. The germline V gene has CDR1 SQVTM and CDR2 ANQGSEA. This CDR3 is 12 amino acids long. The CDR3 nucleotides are TGCAGCGGATCAGGGACCGCTTACGAGCAGTACTTC. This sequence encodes CSGSGTAYEQYF.

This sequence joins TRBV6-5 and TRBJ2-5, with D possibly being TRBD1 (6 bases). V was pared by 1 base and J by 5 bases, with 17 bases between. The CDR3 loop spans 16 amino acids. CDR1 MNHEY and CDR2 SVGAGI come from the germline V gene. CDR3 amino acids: CASSYLVQGPRETQYF. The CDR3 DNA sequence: TGTGCCAGCAGTTACTTGGTCCAGGGGCCTAGGGAGACCCAGTACTTC.

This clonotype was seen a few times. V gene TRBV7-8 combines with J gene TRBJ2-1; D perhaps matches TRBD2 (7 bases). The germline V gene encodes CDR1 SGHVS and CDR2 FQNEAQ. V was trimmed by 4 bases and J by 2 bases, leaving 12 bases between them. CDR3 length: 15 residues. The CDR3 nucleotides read TGTGCCAGCAGCTCCGGGGGGCAGACCTACAATGAGCAGTTCTTC. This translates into CASSSGGQTYNEQFF.

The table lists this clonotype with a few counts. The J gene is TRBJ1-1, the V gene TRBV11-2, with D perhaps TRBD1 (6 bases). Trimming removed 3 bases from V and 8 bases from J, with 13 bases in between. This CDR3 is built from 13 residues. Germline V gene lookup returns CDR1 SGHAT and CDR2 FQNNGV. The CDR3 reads CASSFGQTTEAFF. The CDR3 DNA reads TGTGCCAGCAGCTTCGGACAGACAACAGAAGCTTTCTTT.

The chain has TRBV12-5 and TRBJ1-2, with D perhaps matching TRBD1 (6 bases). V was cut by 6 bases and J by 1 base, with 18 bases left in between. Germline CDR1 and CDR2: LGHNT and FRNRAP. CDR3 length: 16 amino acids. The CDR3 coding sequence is TGTGCTAGTGGCTCCGGCCAGGGGCGAGGTAACTATGGCTACACCTTC. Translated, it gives CASGSGQGRGNYGYTF. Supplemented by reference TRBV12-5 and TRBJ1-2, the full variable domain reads DARVTQTPRHKVTEMGQEVTMRCQPILGHNTVFWYRQTMMQGLELLAYFRNRAPLDDSGMPKDRFSAEMPDATLATLKIQPSEPRDSAVYFCASGSGQGRGNYGYTFGSGTRLTVV.

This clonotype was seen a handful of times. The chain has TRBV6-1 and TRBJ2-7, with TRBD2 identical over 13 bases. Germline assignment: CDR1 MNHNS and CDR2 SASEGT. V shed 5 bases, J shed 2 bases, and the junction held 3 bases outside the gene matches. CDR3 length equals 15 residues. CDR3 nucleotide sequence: TGTGCCAGCAGTCGCGGACTAGCGGGAGCCTACGAGCAGTACTTC. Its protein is CASSRGLAGAYEQYF.

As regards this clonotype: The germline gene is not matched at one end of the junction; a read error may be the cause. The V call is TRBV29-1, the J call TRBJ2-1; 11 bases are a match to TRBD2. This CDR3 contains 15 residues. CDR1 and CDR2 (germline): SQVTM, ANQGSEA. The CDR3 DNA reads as TGCAGCGTTGAATCGACTAGCGGGGCCTACAATGAGCAGTTCTTT. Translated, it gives CSVESTSGAYNEQFF.

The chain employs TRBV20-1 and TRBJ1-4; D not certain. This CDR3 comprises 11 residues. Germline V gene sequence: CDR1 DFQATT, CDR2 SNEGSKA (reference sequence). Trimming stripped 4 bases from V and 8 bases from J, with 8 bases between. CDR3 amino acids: CSAIVREKLFF. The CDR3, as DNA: TGCAGTGCTATAGTTAGAGAAAAACTGTTTTTT.

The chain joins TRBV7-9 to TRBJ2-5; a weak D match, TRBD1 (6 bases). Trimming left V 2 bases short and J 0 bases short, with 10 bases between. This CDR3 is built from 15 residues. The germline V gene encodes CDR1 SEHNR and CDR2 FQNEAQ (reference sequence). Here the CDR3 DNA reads TGTGCCAGCAGCTTACCGAGACAGGACCAAGAGACCCAGTACTTC. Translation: CASSLPRQDQETQYF. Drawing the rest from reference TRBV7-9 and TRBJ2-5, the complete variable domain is DTGVSQNPRHKITKRGQNVTFRCDPISEHNRLYWYRQTLGQGPEFLTYFQNEAQLEKSRLLSDRFSAERPKGSFSTLEIQRTEQGDSAMYLCASSLPRQDQETQYFGPGTRLLVL.

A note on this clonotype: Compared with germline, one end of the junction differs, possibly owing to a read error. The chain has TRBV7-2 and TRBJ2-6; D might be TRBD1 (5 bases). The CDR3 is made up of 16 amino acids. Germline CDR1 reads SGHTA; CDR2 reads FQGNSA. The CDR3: CASSLVLGAGANVLTF. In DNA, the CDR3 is TGTGCCAGCAGTTTAGTCTTAGGGGCTGGGGCCAACGTCCTGACTTTC.

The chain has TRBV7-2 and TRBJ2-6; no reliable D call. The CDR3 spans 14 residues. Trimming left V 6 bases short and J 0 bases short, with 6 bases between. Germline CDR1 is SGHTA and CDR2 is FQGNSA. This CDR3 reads CASSGSSGANVLTF. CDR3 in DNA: TGTGCCAGCAGTGGAAGCTCTGGGGCCAACGTCCTGACTTTC.

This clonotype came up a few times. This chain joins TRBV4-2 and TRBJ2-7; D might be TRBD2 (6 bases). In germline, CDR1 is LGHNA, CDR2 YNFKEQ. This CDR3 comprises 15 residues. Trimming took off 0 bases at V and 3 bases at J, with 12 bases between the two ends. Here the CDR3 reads CASSQDEGSGYEQYF. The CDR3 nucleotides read TGTGCCAGCAGCCAAGATGAGGGTAGCGGCTACGAGCAGTACTTC.

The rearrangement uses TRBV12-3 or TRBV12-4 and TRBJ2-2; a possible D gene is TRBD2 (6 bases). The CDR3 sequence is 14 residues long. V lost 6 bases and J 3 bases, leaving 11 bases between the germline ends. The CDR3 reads CASRLRGDTGELFF. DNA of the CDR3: TGTGCCAGCAGGTTGCGGGGCGACACCGGGGAGCTGTTTTTT.

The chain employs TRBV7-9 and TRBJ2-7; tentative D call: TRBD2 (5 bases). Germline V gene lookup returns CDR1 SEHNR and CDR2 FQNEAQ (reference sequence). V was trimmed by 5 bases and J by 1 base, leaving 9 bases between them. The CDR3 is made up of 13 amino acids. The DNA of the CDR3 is TGTGCCAGCAGCGAACTAGTGTCCTACGAGCAGTACTTC. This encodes CASSELVSYEQYF.

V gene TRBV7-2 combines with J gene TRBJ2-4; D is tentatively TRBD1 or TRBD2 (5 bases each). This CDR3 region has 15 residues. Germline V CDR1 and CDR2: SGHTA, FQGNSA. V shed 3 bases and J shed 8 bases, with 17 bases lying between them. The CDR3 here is CASSFLGVVRDIQYF. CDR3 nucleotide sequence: TGTGCCAGCAGCTTCTTGGGGGTGGTTAGGGACATTCAGTACTTC.

CDR3 DNA sequence: TGCAGTGCTTCCTTGGCTTATAATACCTACGAGCAGTACTTC. This sequence encodes CSASLAYNTYEQYF. The V gene is TRBV20-1, the J gene TRBJ2-7; no firm D call. Germline values: CDR1 DFQATT, CDR2 SNEGSKA (reference sequence). The V end lost 5 bases, the J end lost 2 bases, and 16 bases lay between the germline ends. The length of the CDR3 is 14 residues.

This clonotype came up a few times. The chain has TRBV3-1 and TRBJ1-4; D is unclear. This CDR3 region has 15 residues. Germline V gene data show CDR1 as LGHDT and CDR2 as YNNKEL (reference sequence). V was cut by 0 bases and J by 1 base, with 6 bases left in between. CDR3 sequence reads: CASSQEAGTNEKLFF. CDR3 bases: TGTGCCAGCAGCCAAGAAGCAGGAACTAATGAAAAACTGTTTTTT.

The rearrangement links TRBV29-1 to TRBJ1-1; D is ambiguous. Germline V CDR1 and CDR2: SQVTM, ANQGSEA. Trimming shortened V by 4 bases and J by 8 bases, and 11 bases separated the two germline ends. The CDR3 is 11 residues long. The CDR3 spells CSVAREREAFF. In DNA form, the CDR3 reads TGCAGCGTTGCCCGGGAGAGAGAAGCTTTCTTT.

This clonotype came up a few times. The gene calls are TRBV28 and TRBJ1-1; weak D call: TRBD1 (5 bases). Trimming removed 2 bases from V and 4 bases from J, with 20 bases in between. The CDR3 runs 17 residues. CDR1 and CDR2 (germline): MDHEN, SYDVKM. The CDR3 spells CASSLAGGSMVGTEAFF. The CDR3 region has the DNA TGTGCCAGCAGTTTAGCCGGGGGTAGCATGGTCGGCACTGAAGCTTTCTTT.